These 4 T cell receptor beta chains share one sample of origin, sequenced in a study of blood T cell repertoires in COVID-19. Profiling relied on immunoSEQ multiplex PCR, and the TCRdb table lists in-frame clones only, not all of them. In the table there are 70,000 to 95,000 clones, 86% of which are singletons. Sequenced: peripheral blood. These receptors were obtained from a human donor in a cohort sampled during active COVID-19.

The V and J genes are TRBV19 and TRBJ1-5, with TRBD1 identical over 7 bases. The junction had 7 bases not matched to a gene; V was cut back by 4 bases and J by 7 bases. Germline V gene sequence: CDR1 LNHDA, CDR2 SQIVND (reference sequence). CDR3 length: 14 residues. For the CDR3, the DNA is TGTGCCAGTAGTAACTTACAGGGGCGACAGCCCCAGCATTTT. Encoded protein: CASSNLQGRQPQHF.

As DNA, the CDR3 is TGTGCCATCAGTGAGGGGGGCACCTATGGCTACACCTTC. Translation: CAISEGGTYGYTF. The V call is TRBV10-3, the J call TRBJ1-2; tentatively, D is TRBD1 (6 bases). The CDR3 is 13 residues long. Trimming left V 2 bases short and J 4 bases short, with 8 bases between. Germline assignment: CDR1 ENHRY and CDR2 SYGVKD.

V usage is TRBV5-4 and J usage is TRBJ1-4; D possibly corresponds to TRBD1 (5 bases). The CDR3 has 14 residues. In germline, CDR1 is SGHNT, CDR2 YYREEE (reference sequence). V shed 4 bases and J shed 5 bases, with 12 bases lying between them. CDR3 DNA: TGTGCCAGCAGCGGGGGAGGACCAAATGAAAAACTGTTTTTT. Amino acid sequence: CASSGGGPNEKLFF. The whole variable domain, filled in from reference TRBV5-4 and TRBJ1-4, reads ETGVTQSPTHLIKTRGQQVTLRCSSQSGHNTVSWYQQALGQGPQFIFQYYREEENGRGNFPPRFSGLQFPNYSSELNVNALELDDSALYLCASSGGGPNEKLFFGSGTQLSVL.

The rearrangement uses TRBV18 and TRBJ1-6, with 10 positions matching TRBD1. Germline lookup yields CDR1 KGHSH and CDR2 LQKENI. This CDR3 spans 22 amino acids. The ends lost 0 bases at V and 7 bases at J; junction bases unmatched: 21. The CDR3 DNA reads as TGTGCCAGCTCACCACCGTTCGGGTCCCGACAGGGGGCGAGGGGCTCAAATTCACCCCTCCACTTT. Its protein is CASSPPFGSRQGARGSNSPLHF.